Listed below are T cell receptor beta chains from one sample, sequenced in a study of CD8 T cells in Susac syndrome. TCRdb independently ran MiXCR on the immunoSEQ multiplex PCR reads; one entry per CDR3 protein. The sample yields more than 150,000 distinct CDR3 sequences, 92% seen once. Source material: CD4+ T cells from PBMCs. The receptors here all came from a human donor in good health. Both conserved end residues are part of each CDR3. A D gene is named only where the DNA matches it firmly. Clone size is stated in some rows and not others, as once, few, many or a class when expanded.

J gene | V gene | D gene | clone size | CDR3 DNA | CDR3 protein
TRBJ1-2 | TRBV5-1 | . | . | TGCGCCAGCAGCCCCGTACAACAGGGTTATGGCTACACCTTC | CASSPVQQGYGYTF
TRBJ1-5 | TRBV9 | . | . | TGTGCCAGCAGCGAGGCTGGAGCCCGAGGGCAGCCCCAGCATTTT | CASSEAGARGQPQHF
TRBJ1-3 | TRBV7-9 | . | . | TGTGCCAGCAGCCCCCCCCTGGGAAACACCATATATTTT | CASSPPLGNTIYF
TRBJ2-2 | TRBV9 | . | . | TGTGCCAGCAGCCCCCGGCCGCCCCCGAACGGGGAGCTGTTTTTT | CASSPRPPPNGELFF
TRBJ2-2 | TRBV3-1 | . | . | TGTGCCAGCAGCCCCCTGGCTATTCGGGAGCTGTTTTTT | CASSPLAIRELFF
TRBJ2-3 | TRBV19 | . | . | TGTGCCAGTAGGGGGCCGGGGGACTCGGCTACAGATACGCAGTATTTT | CASRGPGDSATDTQYF
TRBJ2-2 | TRBV10-3 | . | . | TGTGCCATCAGTGCCGACAGGACCTACACCGGGGAGCTGTTTTTT | CAISADRTYTGELFF
TRBJ2-7 | TRBV5-1 | TRBD1 | . | TGCGCCAGCAGCTTTGACAGGGAACTCTACGAGCAGTACTTC | CASSFDRELYEQYF
TRBJ1-2 | TRBV19 | TRBD1 | . | TGTGCCAGTAGTACCCGGACAGGGGGGGACTATGGCTACACCTTC | CASSTRTGGDYGYTF
TRBJ2-2 | TRBV5-6 | . | . | TGTGCCAGCAGCTTGGGGGATAACACCGGGGAGCTGTTTTTT | CASSLGDNTGELFF
TRBJ2-6 | TRBV30 | . | . | TGTGCCTGGAGCAAAGACAGGATGGGGGCCAACGTCCTGACTTTC | CAWSKDRMGANVLTF
TRBJ2-6 | TRBV3-1 | . | . | TGTGCCAGCAGCCAACGCGGAACTGGGGCCAACGTCCTGACTTTC | CASSQRGTGANVLTF
TRBJ1-6 | TRBV7-9 | . | . | TGTGCCAGCAGCACCGGGACGTACCATTCACCCCTCCACTTT | CASSTGTYHSPLHF
TRBJ2-1 | TRBV6-1 | TRBD2 | . | TGTGCCAGCAGAAGGGGACTAGCGGGACTCTCCTACAATGAGCAGTTCTTC | CASRRGLAGLSYNEQFF
TRBJ2-5 | TRBV28 | . | . | TGTGCCAGCAGAGCTCAGGGACAAGAGACCCAGTACTTC | CASRAQGQETQYF
TRBJ2-1 | TRBV19 | . | once | TGTGCCAGTAGTATTAGTGGAGGACTCACCTACAATGAGCAGTTCTTC | CASSISGGLTYNEQFF
TRBJ2-1 | TRBV12-3/TRBV12-4 | . | few | TGTGCCAGCAGTTTGGAGAGGGGATACAATGAGCAGTTCTTC | CASSLERGYNEQFF